This record covers a single T cell receptor (beta chain). The antigen is undetermined. This sample is part of a study of cytomegalovirus exposure and HLA in healthy donors. Background on the study: Sequencing of about 179 million T cells in an earlier analysis found 95 million to 120 million unique TCR beta sequences. For the approximately 400 genotyped donors, 65% to 90% fell within the Caucasian-associated ancestry cluster.

The CDR3 runs 12 residues. Findings of the study overall: Later analysis identified several of the most significant clusters that appeared linked to common viral pathogens. According to an earlier analysis, most TCR beta V segments yielded productive rearrangements about 87% or about 30% of the time.

A multiplex PCR was run with 60 Vbeta primers and 13 Jbeta primers. Here immunoSEQ multiplex PCR was the method, and the copy in TCRdb shows in-frame clones only, minus some. The repertoire holds about 130,000 clones, with 75% to 90% as singletons. The sequenced material came from PBMCs. The sequence was collected from a middle-aged woman in good health and CMV-seropositive. The chain recombines TRBV21-1 with TRBJ1-2; the D call TRBD1 from the table was never checked on the DNA. TRBV21-1 is deemed a pseudogene. The CDR3 here is CASSYHRDGYTF. For the CDR3, the DNA is TGTGCCAGCAGCTACCACAGGGATGGCTACACCTTC.